The source of this TCR beta chain is a study of T cells in localized non-small cell lung cancer. V was pared by 2 bases and J by 2 bases, with 4 bases of the junction left unmatched. Germline lookup yields CDR1 SGHDT and CDR2 YYEEEE. CDR3 size: 15 residues. Study-level results: Uninvolved adjacent lung had higher T cell clonality than tumor and all other tissues.

Clones were read by immunoSEQ multiplex PCR, and TCRdb kept only the in-frame ones, dropping some. Of over 30,000 clones in the sample, around four fifths were seen once. This clone was seen a few times. As yet, its antigen is unknown. The chain is built from TRBV5-6 and TRBJ1-2, with 9 bases that match TRBD1. This sample comprised peripheral blood, obtained before any cancer treatment. The TCR comes from a male donor aged 60 or over with stage II squamous cell lung carcinoma. CDR3 DNA: TGTGCCAGCAGCTTTCTAGGACAGGGGAACTATGGCTACACCTTC. It is translated as CASSFLGQGNYGYTF.